The 11 T cell receptor beta chains below were found in one sample sequenced in a study of cytomegalovirus exposure and HLA in healthy donors. PCR involved 60 Vbeta and 13 Jbeta primers. Using immunoSEQ multiplex PCR, the repertoire was profiled, and TCRdb retains in-frame clones only, with some absent. The sample lists fewer than 250,000 clones; roughly 87% were seen once. Sequencing was performed on PBMCs. These receptor sequences come from a boy between 2 and 15 years old in good health and CMV-seronegative.

The chain joins TRBV2 to TRBJ2-7, with TRBD2 matching 8 bases. V lost 9 bases and J lost 6; bases outside the gene matches: 10. This CDR3 is 13 amino acids long. The germline V gene encodes CDR1 SNHLY and CDR2 FYNNEI. The CDR3 region has the DNA TGTGCCAGTGGCCCGGGACTAGGGGCCGAGCAGTACTTC. Encoded protein: CASGPGLGAEQYF.

The chain recombines TRBV27 with TRBJ1-1; D might be TRBD1 (6 bases). The length of the CDR3 is 11 residues. Germline V CDR1 and CDR2: MNHEY, SMNVEV (reference sequence). Deletions cut 11 bases from V and 8 bases from J, with 15 bases between. CDR3 coding DNA: TGTGCCTCTAGAACAGGGATCGAAGCTTTCTTT. Translated: CASRTGIEAFF.

The gene calls are TRBV27 and TRBJ1-2, with D maybe TRBD1 (5 bases). The germline gives CDR1 MNHEY, CDR2 SMNVEV (reference sequence). CDR3 length equals 11 residues. Between the trimmed V and J ends, which lost 2 bases and 10 bases, there was a span of 8 bases. CDR3 nucleotide sequence: TGTGCCAGCAGTTTAGGGGGGAACTACACCTTC. This codes for CASSLGGNYTF.

CDR3: CASSYSRQGAIEDTQYF. For the CDR3, the DNA is TGTGCCAGCAGCTATTCCAGACAGGGGGCAATTGAGGATACGCAGTATTTT. V gene TRBV7-3 combines with J gene TRBJ2-3, with 10 nucleotides matching TRBD1. CDR1 is SGHTA, CDR2 FQGTGA, per germline. The CDR3 is 17 residues long. Germline trimming cut 4 bases from V and 6 bases from J; bases unmatched to any gene: 13.

The CDR3 is CASGQPIAAEQFF. The DNA of the CDR3 is TGTGCCAGCGGGCAACCGATAGCGGCAGAGCAGTTCTTC. This rearrangement joins TRBV27 to TRBJ2-1; D might be TRBD2 (6 bases). V was cut by 8 bases and J by 10 bases, with 18 bases left in between. Germline V gene data show CDR1 as MNHEY and CDR2 as SMNVEV (reference sequence). The CDR3 has 13 residues.

The chain is built from TRBV27 and TRBJ2-3; 11 bases match TRBD2. In germline, CDR1 is MNHEY, CDR2 SMNVEV (reference sequence). The junction had 9 bases not matched to a gene; V was cut back by 6 bases and J by 4 bases. This CDR3 is built from 16 residues. CDR3 DNA: TGTGCCAGCAGGAATTTAGCGGGGGGGCTGGCAGATACGCAGTATTTT. It specifies CASRNLAGGLADTQYF.

This chain uses TRBV30 with TRBJ2-7, with a weak D call TRBD2 (7 bases). The CDR3 contains 14 residues. CDR1 and CDR2 from the germline V gene are GTSNPN and SVGIG (reference sequence). V lost 4 bases and J 3 bases, leaving 16 bases between the germline ends. CDR3 in DNA: TGTGCCTGGAACCAAGGACTAGGGGGCTACGAGCAGTACTTC. It translates to CAWNQGLGGYEQYF.

V gene TRBV5-1 combines with J gene TRBJ1-2, with D possibly TRBD1 on 5 matching bases. The V gene lost 4 bases and the J gene lost 0 bases, with 16 bases spanning the gap. From germline, CDR1 is SGHRS and CDR2 YFSETQ. The CDR3 runs to 16 residues. CDR3 sequence (DNA): TGCGCCAGCAGCAAGGAACCGGGACTGACTAACTATGGCTACACCTTC. The encoded protein is CASSKEPGLTNYGYTF.

The sample holds one count of this clone. The chain joins TRBV27 to TRBJ2-2; 7 bases match TRBD1. This CDR3 has 16 amino acids. With 3 bases clipped from V and 6 bases from J, the junction kept 10 bases outside the gene matches. Germline lookup yields CDR1 MNHEY and CDR2 SMNVEV (reference sequence). The CDR3 region is CASSFFTGVLAGELFF. The CDR3 DNA reads as TGTGCCAGCAGTTTCTTTACAGGGGTGCTAGCCGGGGAGCTGTTTTTT.

This clone appeared a single time. DNA for the CDR3: TGTGCCAGCAGCCCCCCGGGGAAAGAGACCCAGTACTTC. Encoded protein: CASSPPGKETQYF. The V and J genes are TRBV5-4 and TRBJ2-5; D is perhaps TRBD2 (5 bases). The CDR3 has 13 residues. Germline V gene sequence: CDR1 SGHNT, CDR2 YYREEE (reference sequence). Trimming cost V 4 bases and J 3 bases, with 10 bases left between them.

The chain combines TRBV28 with TRBJ2-7; D might be TRBD2 (5 bases). Trimming shortened V by 5 bases and J by 5 bases, and 25 bases separated the two germline ends. CDR3 length: 17 amino acids. Germline CDR1 reads MDHEN; CDR2 reads SYDVKM. In nucleotides, the CDR3 is TGTGCCAGCAGTCTCCTCCCTGCGGGCCCCATCGACAACGAGCAGTACTTC. Translated, it gives CASSLLPAGPIDNEQYF.